These T cell receptor beta chains were read from a single sample in a study of blood T cell repertoires in COVID-19. Sequenced by immunoSEQ multiplex PCR; TCRdb stores in-frame clones only, minus some. The sample has 400,000 or so clones, roughly 90% seen once; the top ten hold around 2.1%. Sequencing used PBMCs or T cells enriched from blood (not recorded which). The receptor set was obtained from a middle-aged woman with acute COVID-19. CDR3s leave out the opening cysteine and the closing phenylalanine or tryptophan. The D gene is left open where the match is weak. Rows give clone size only sometimes, using once, few, many, or a class for an expanded clone.

V	J	D	size	CDR3
TRBV2	TRBJ1-1	.	.	ASSERGTNTEAF
TRBV3-1/TRBV3-2	TRBJ2-7	TRBD2	once	ASSQVRSWRGSSYEQY
TRBV10-3	TRBJ1-5	TRBD1	.	AISAHRQGRDQPQH
TRBV19	TRBJ1-2	TRBD1	once	ASSIGTGIRANYGYT
TRBV19	TRBJ1-6	.	.	ASSAGAKSSYNSPLH
TRBV7-2	TRBJ1-4	.	.	ASSPYNEKLF
TRBV27	TRBJ2-3	.	once	ASSLTSTDTQY
TRBV3-1/TRBV3-2	TRBJ1-6	.	few	ASSQAPGGKGNSPLH
TRBV10-2	TRBJ1-2	.	.	ASSGVTGEGGYT
TRBV30	TRBJ2-7	TRBD1	.	AWSRDRAAYEQY
TRBV15	TRBJ2-3	.	.	ATSGRADTQY
TRBV11-2	TRBJ1-3	TRBD1	.	ASSLMGQGDGNTIY
TRBV6-6	TRBJ1-5	.	.	ASRMESLSNQPQH
TRBV9	TRBJ1-4	.	.	ASSVAVDNEKLF
TRBV9	TRBJ2-1	TRBD2	once	ASSGTSGVMSSYNEQF
TRBV11-2	TRBJ1-2	.	.	ASTDDINYGYT
TRBV13	TRBJ2-1	.	once	ASSGPRGYNEQF
TRBV24-1	TRBJ2-7	.	once	ATSASGEYEQY
TRBV19	TRBJ1-2	TRBD1	.	ASSTQGTGYEGYT
TRBV19	TRBJ2-7	TRBD2	.	ASSPFGAGYEQY
TRBV5-1	TRBJ2-7	.	.	ASSPLGEVYEQY
TRBV11-2	TRBJ2-2	.	.	ASSSPGFNTGELF
TRBV5-1	TRBJ2-7	.	.	ASSRSGGSSYEQY
TRBV12-3/TRBV12-4	TRBJ1-2	.	.	ASSEGGYGYT
TRBV4-1	TRBJ2-5	TRBD2	.	ASSRLGLAGAQETQY
TRBV6-5	TRBJ2-5	TRBD1	.	ASRRTGKETQY
TRBV11-3	TRBJ2-4	.	.	ASSLTGKNIQY
TRBV18	TRBJ1-1	.	.	ASSTTGFEGEAF
TRBV6-2/TRBV6-3	TRBJ2-7	.	once	ASSTIQDPYEQY
TRBV5-4	TRBJ2-7	TRBD1	.	ASSVGQGGSYEQY
TRBV5-1	TRBJ1-1	TRBD1	.	ASSPGQMNTEAF
TRBV6-1	TRBJ1-6	.	.	ASSERGHLRSYNSPLH
TRBV9	TRBJ2-1	.	.	ASSGNRDEQF
TRBV27	TRBJ1-1	.	.	ASSARSGWEAF
TRBV5-1	TRBJ1-1	TRBD1	.	ASSSMDRENTEAF
TRBV4-2	TRBJ2-2	.	.	ASTTPRGLGTGELF
TRBV5-1	TRBJ1-1	TRBD1	.	ASSVGQGSGTEAF
TRBV14	TRBJ1-5	.	.	ASSSGRAGQPQH
TRBV24-1	TRBJ2-3	.	.	ATSDPGLAGVSDTQY
TRBV5-4	TRBJ2-3	.	.	ASSPPGDTQY
TRBV18	TRBJ2-7	.	.	ASSPQRGGYEQY
TRBV2	TRBJ2-7	.	.	ASSVSRTSEQY
TRBV6-1	TRBJ2-2	TRBD2	few	ASSDLRGAGELF
TRBV30	TRBJ2-7	.	few	AWSTPGTLSYEQY